The 9 T cell receptor beta chains presented below share a single source sample, sequenced in a study of cytomegalovirus exposure and HLA in healthy donors (dated by TCRdb to 2015 to 2018). Libraries were built with the immunoSEQ multiplex PCR assay. For the multiplex PCR, a mixture combining 60 forward primers for TCR Vbeta segments and 13 reverse primers for TCR Jbeta segments was used. Imported from immuneACCESS, the table was reduced by TCRdb to in-frame sequences with V and J called. These copies leave out some clones; in studies compared against another copy, an unresolved V gene accounts for under half, and the cause of the remainder is not known. Recorded for this sample are about 170,000 clones; roughly four fifths of them occurred a single time. 2% to 2.5% of the sample rests with the top ten. Sequenced material: PBMCs. Receptor source: a woman in her twenties or thirties in good health and CMV-seropositive.

This chain connects TRBV29-1 to TRBJ2-6; the D gene is possibly TRBD2 (6 bases). Trimming removed 4 bases at V and 3 bases at J, with 16 bases between. Germline V gene lookup returns CDR1 SQVTM and CDR2 ANQGSEA. The CDR3 sequence is 16 residues long. The CDR3 sequence is CSVAGDALGGANVLTF. CDR3 nucleotides: TGCAGCGTTGCGGGGGACGCCTTAGGTGGGGCCAACGTCCTGACTTTC.

This chain uses TRBV6-5 with TRBJ2-5; 7 nucleotides match TRBD1. Germline trimming cut 6 bases from V and 5 bases from J; bases unmatched to any gene: 12. The CDR3 is 15 residues long. Germline V gene data show CDR1 as MNHEY and CDR2 as SVGAGI. This CDR3 reads CASSRATGIGETQYF. CDR3 DNA sequence: TGTGCCAGCAGCCGGGCGACAGGGATCGGCGAGACCCAGTACTTC.

The V gene is TRBV5-1, the J gene TRBJ2-1; 11 nucleotides align to TRBD2. The CDR3 has 17 amino acids. With V trimmed by 4 bases and J by 6 bases, 12 bases remained unmatched. Germline CDR1 is SGHRS and CDR2 is YFSETQ. The CDR3 here is CASSLPLGTSGSNEQFF. The CDR3 bases are TGCGCCAGCAGCCTCCCCCTCGGCACTAGCGGGAGCAATGAGCAGTTCTTC.

This clone was recorded only once. The chain combines TRBV7-2 with TRBJ2-1; D not resolved. The CDR3 runs 14 residues. Germline CDR1 reads SGHTA; CDR2 reads FQGNSA. V dropped 2 bases and J dropped 9 bases, with 14 bases sitting between them. The CDR3 nucleotides read TGTGCCAGCAGCTTATTGTTGTCTAGTCGTGAGCAGTTCTTC. This translates into CASSLLLSSREQFF.

The chain carries TRBV7-9 and TRBJ1-1, with a tentative D call TRBD1 (6 bases). The CDR3 has 16 amino acids. Trimming shortened V by 6 bases and J by 5 bases, and 22 bases separated the two germline ends. Germline CDR1 and CDR2: SEHNR and FQNEAQ (reference sequence). In nucleotides, the CDR3 is TGTGCCAGCAGTCGAAGGGGGGGCGGTGGTGGGACTGAAGCTTTCTTT. Amino acids: CASSRRGGGGGTEAFF.

This chain connects TRBV7-6 to TRBJ1-1; a weak D match, TRBD1 (5 bases). Trimming left V 5 bases short and J 4 bases short, with 14 bases between. This CDR3 has 14 amino acids. Germline lookup yields CDR1 SGHVS and CDR2 FNYEAQ. CDR3 in amino acids: CASSAAGGGTEAFF. Written as DNA, the CDR3 is TGTGCCAGCAGCGCCGCGGGGGGGGGCACTGAAGCTTTCTTT.

This clone was seen many times. V usage is TRBV5-4 and J usage is TRBJ2-1; 9 nucleotides agree with TRBD2. Germline lookup yields CDR1 SGHNT and CDR2 YYREEE (reference sequence). The CDR3 is 15 residues long. V trimming: 2 bases; J trimming: 1 base; junction bases outside the gene matches: 1. CDR3 bases: TGTGCCAGCAGCTTTGCGGGGGGGTCCTACAATGAGCAGTTCTTC. Translation gives CASSFAGGSYNEQFF.

V is TRBV10-2 and J is TRBJ2-7, with D perhaps matching TRBD2 (5 bases). Germline V CDR1 and CDR2: WSHSY, SAAADI. The CDR3 consists of 18 residues. Trimming left V 8 bases short and J 0 bases short, with 26 bases between. The CDR3 sequence: CASLILRPPEDYSYEQYF. The CDR3, as DNA: TGCGCCAGCTTAATATTGCGTCCCCCTGAAGACTACTCCTACGAGCAGTACTTC.

This clone was counted a single time. The J gene is TRBJ1-1, the V gene TRBV30, with TRBD1 matching 8 bases. This CDR3 is built from 13 residues. Germline V gene sequence: CDR1 GTSNPN, CDR2 SVGIG (reference sequence). J lost 13 bases, V lost 4 bases, and 14 bases had no gene match. Here the CDR3 DNA reads TGTGCCTGGATGGACAGGGCAAAGGCGGTTTTTTTCTTT. Protein product: CAWMDRAKAVFFF.